Presented here are 19 T cell receptor beta chains from one specimen sequenced in a study of cytomegalovirus exposure and HLA in healthy donors (dated by TCRdb to 2017 to 2019). Libraries were built with the immunoSEQ multiplex PCR assay. Imported from immuneACCESS, the table was reduced by TCRdb to in-frame sequences with V and J called. These copies leave out some clones; in studies compared against another copy, an unresolved V gene accounts for under half, and the cause of the remainder is not known. This sample holds around 75,000 clones; approximately 80% were observed only once. The biggest ten clones account for about 3% of the sample. The sequencing input was PBMCs. The receptors were sampled from a man younger than 45 in good health and CMV-seronegative.

This clone was found a few times. CDR3 sequence (DNA): TGTGCCAGCAGTTTTGGGGGCACTCAGCCCCAGCATTTT. Its protein product is CASSFGGTQPQHF. The V call is TRBV28, the J call TRBJ1-5, with a weak D call TRBD1 (6 bases). The CDR3 length is 13 residues. Germline values: CDR1 MDHEN, CDR2 SYDVKM. The V end lost 3 bases, the J end lost 6 bases, and 9 bases lay between the germline ends.

The rearrangement joins TRBV19 to TRBJ1-1, with D hard to call. Between the trimmed V and J ends, which lost 8 bases and 6 bases, there was a span of 10 bases. This CDR3 spans 11 amino acids. The germline V gene encodes CDR1 LNHDA and CDR2 SQIVND (reference sequence). CDR3 residues: CASGSIPEAFF. DNA for the CDR3: TGTGCCAGTGGGAGTATACCTGAAGCTTTCTTT. Based on the CDR3 plus reference TRBV19 and TRBJ1-1, the full variable domain is DGGITQSPKYLFRKEGQNVTLSCEQNLNHDAMYWYRQDPGQGLRLIYYSQIVNDFQKGDIAEGYSVSREKKESFPLTVTSAQKNPTAFYLCASGSIPEAFFGQGTRLTVV.

The chain couples TRBV5-1 to TRBJ2-7, with 8 bases fitting TRBD2. The junction had 5 bases not matched to a gene; V was cut back by 0 bases and J by 0 bases. CDR1 is SGHRS, CDR2 YFSETQ, per germline. There are 16 residues in the CDR3. The CDR3 here is CASSLGPGGASYEQYF. The CDR3, as DNA: TGCGCCAGCAGCTTGGGTCCGGGAGGGGCCTCCTACGAGCAGTACTTC.

V usage is TRBV11-2 and J usage is TRBJ1-2, with TRBD1 as a possible D gene (6 bases). CDR1 and CDR2 from the germline V gene are SGHAT and FQNNGV. The CDR3 is 13 residues long. The V gene lost 5 bases and the J gene lost 7 bases, with 14 bases spanning the gap. The CDR3 spells CASSANTGIGYTF. The CDR3 coding sequence is TGTGCCAGCAGCGCTAATACAGGGATTGGCTACACCTTC.

Here the CDR3 reads CASTYTTGDFEAFF. CDR3 DNA sequence: TGTGCCAGTACCTATACGACAGGGGATTTTGAAGCTTTCTTT. The chain employs TRBV19 and TRBJ1-1; 8 positions match TRBD1. Germline V CDR1 and CDR2: LNHDA, SQIVND (reference sequence). There are 14 residues in the CDR3. Losses at the gene ends were 7 bases for V and 7 bases for J; bases not matched to a gene: 11.

For the CDR3, the DNA is TGTGCCAGCAGCCAACAGGCTGCAGCCAGGGTCGGAGACTATGGCTACACCTTC. Residues: CASSQQAAARVGDYGYTF. The rearrangement links TRBV14 to TRBJ1-2; D perhaps matches TRBD1 (5 bases). The germline gives CDR1 SGHDN, CDR2 FVKESK. V was pared by 2 bases and J by 3 bases, with 22 bases between. This CDR3 has 18 amino acids.

The chain uses TRBV7-8 and TRBJ2-2; 11 positions agree with TRBD1. The germline CDR1 and CDR2 sequences are SGHVS and FQNEAQ. This CDR3 contains 16 residues. The V gene end was trimmed by 4 bases and the J gene end by 7 bases; junction bases not matched to a gene: 8. CDR3 in DNA: TGTGCCAGCAGCTGGCTCGGACAGGGGGCTTTCGGGGAGCTGTTTTTT. Protein sequence: CASSWLGQGAFGELFF.

The J gene is TRBJ2-7, the V gene TRBV19; 11 nucleotides align to TRBD2. The trim removed 5 bases at V and 3 bases at J, leaving 9 bases unmatched. CDR1 and CDR2 (germline): LNHDA, SQIVND (reference sequence). CDR3 length: 16 amino acids. Here the CDR3 reads CASSHPSGTSGYEQYF. In DNA form, the CDR3 reads TGTGCCAGTAGTCATCCGTCCGGGACTAGCGGCTACGAGCAGTACTTC.

The chain is built from TRBV28 and TRBJ2-7; no clear D. V was clipped by 3 bases and J by 6 bases, with 9 bases between them. The germline gives CDR1 MDHEN, CDR2 SYDVKM. This CDR3 spans 12 amino acids. CDR3 residues: CASSFQLGEQYF. CDR3 sequence (DNA): TGTGCCAGCAGTTTCCAACTCGGCGAGCAGTACTTC.

The chain employs TRBV30 and TRBJ1-5, with D tentatively TRBD1 (6 bases). The CDR3 has 13 amino acids. Deletions cut 7 bases from V and 3 bases from J, with 13 bases between. CDR1 and CDR2 (germline): GTSNPN, SVGIG (reference sequence). Written as DNA, the CDR3 is TGTGCCTCGACGCAGGGGCTCAATCAGCCCCAGCATTTT. Protein product: CASTQGLNQPQHF.

The rearrangement uses TRBV7-9 and TRBJ1-5; 8 bases map to TRBD1. Germline V gives CDR1 SEHNR, CDR2 FQNEAQ (reference sequence). CDR3 length: 16 amino acids. V trimming: 1 base; J trimming: 0 bases; junction bases outside the gene matches: 2. CDR3 in DNA: TGTGCCAGCAGCTTAGTGACAGGGGTTAGCAATCAGCCCCAGCATTTT. Protein sequence: CASSLVTGVSNQPQHF.

The chain employs TRBV4-2 and TRBJ2-5; D not resolved. This CDR3 comprises 15 residues. From germline, CDR1 is LGHNA and CDR2 YNFKEQ. Between the trimmed V and J ends, which lost 0 bases and 5 bases, there was a span of 13 bases. CDR3 sequence: CASSQDLVARETQYF. In nucleotides, the CDR3 is TGTGCCAGCAGCCAAGATTTAGTCGCACGGGAGACCCAGTACTTC.

J is TRBJ1-5 and V is TRBV27; no firm D call. V was pared by 5 bases and J by 2 bases, with 19 bases between. The germline gives CDR1 MNHEY, CDR2 SMNVEV (reference sequence). The CDR3 loop spans 17 amino acids. The CDR3 DNA sequence: TGTGCCAGCAGTCTAGCCCCACCCGTAAGAGGCAATCAGCCCCAGCATTTT. This translates into CASSLAPPVRGNQPQHF.

V is TRBV6-5 and J is TRBJ2-4; D may be TRBD1 (6 bases). The CDR3 is 15 residues long. V gave up 0 bases and J gave up 5 bases, with 11 bases separating them. In germline, CDR1 is MNHEY, CDR2 SVGAGI. CDR3 amino acids: CASSYSRQVENIQYF. In DNA form, the CDR3 reads TGTGCCAGCAGTTACTCGCGACAGGTGGAAAACATTCAGTACTTC.

The chain combines TRBV18 with TRBJ1-3; D is unresolved. This CDR3 comprises 16 residues. Between the trimmed V and J ends, which lost 1 base and 0 bases, there was a span of 10 bases. The germline V gene encodes CDR1 KGHSH and CDR2 LQKENI. CDR3 residues: CASSPQDPSSGNTIYF. DNA for the CDR3: TGTGCCAGCTCACCACAGGATCCTAGCTCTGGAAACACCATATATTTT.

The genes are TRBV5-1 and TRBJ2-7; 8 bases are shared with TRBD1. The CDR3 is 15 amino acids. Germline assignment: CDR1 SGHRS and CDR2 YFSETQ. Unmatched junction bases numbered 9, after V lost 2 bases and J lost 5 bases. The CDR3 nucleotides read TGCGCCAGCAGCTTCGGGTCAGGGGGCGTCAACGAGCAGTACTTC. Protein product: CASSFGSGGVNEQYF.

The rearrangement uses TRBV4-3 and TRBJ2-2, with a possible D match to TRBD1 (5 bases). CDR1 and CDR2 from the germline V gene are LGHNA and YSLEER. Trimming left V 0 bases short and J 0 bases short, with 11 bases between. This CDR3 contains 17 residues. CDR3 amino acids: CASSQDRGYANTGELFF. Here the CDR3 DNA reads TGCGCCAGCAGCCAAGATAGGGGTTATGCGAACACCGGGGAGCTGTTTTTT.

The rearrangement links TRBV19 to TRBJ1-1; possibly TRBD1 for D (6 bases). This CDR3 is built from 14 residues. Germline CDR1 reads LNHDA; CDR2 reads SQIVND (reference sequence). V lost 4 bases, J lost 3 bases, and 12 bases lay in between. The DNA for the CDR3 is TGTGCCAGTAGTACTAGGACAGCGGACACTGAAGCTTTCTTT. The encoded protein is CASSTRTADTEAFF.

V gene TRBV18 combines with J gene TRBJ1-2; unclear D gene. Trimming pared 3 bases from V and 6 bases from J, leaving 14 bases between. The CDR3 is 14 residues long. Per the germline V gene, CDR1 is KGHSH and CDR2 is LQKENI. The CDR3 nucleotides read TGTGCCAGCTCACCTTCCGGGGATCTTAATGGCTACACCTTC. Protein product: CASSPSGDLNGYTF.